The 15 T cell receptor beta chains given below trace back to one sample, sequenced in a study of blood T cells in healthy people across ages. Primers used in a second PCR of roughly 6 to 11 cycles were a sample-barcoded 5' primer and a J-beta primer mix. TCRdb reprocessed the 5' RACE reads with MiXCR, giving one entry per CDR3 protein. The sample contains 980,000 or so distinct CDR3 sequences, about 48% of which appear only once. The source material was blood. The source of these receptors is a man aged 25-40 years in good health.

V gene TRBV4-1 combines with J gene TRBJ2-1; TRBD1 matches 9 bases. The J segment lost 6 bases and the V segment lost 1 base, leaving 4 bases of the junction unmatched. The CDR3 runs 15 residues. Germline V gene data show CDR1 as MGHRA and CDR2 as YSYEKL. The CDR3: CASSQGGTGRNEQFF. Here the CDR3 DNA reads TGCGCCAGCAGCCAAGGCGGGACAGGGCGCAATGAGCAGTTCTTC.

CDR3 nucleotide sequence: TGCGGCTTCCCACAGGGGAGCCTTCGGCCCCAGCATTTT. This encodes CGFPQGSLRPQHF. J is TRBJ1-5 and V is TRBV29-1; TRBD1 agrees at 7 bases. The CDR3 loop spans 13 amino acids. Germline lookup yields CDR1 SQVTM and CDR2 ANQGSEA. Full variable domain (missing parts from reference TRBV29-1 and TRBJ1-5): SAVISQKPSRDICQRGTSLTIQCQVDSQVTMMFWYRQQPGQSLTLIATANQGSEATYESGFVIDKFPISRPNLTFSTLTVSNMSPEDSSIYLCGFPQGSLRPQHFGDGTRLSIL.

The gene calls are TRBV12-3 or TRBV12-4 and TRBJ2-7; either TRBD1 or TRBD2 may fit D (6 bases each). V dropped 6 bases and J dropped 3 bases, with 15 bases sitting between them. This CDR3 is built from 14 residues. CDR3 coding DNA: TGTGCCAGCAGGAAACCCGGGGGCCTCTACGAGCAGTACTTC. Its protein product is CASRKPGGLYEQYF.

Turning to this clonotype: A much larger clone lies a single base off, so this may be a read error. The genes are TRBV7-2 and TRBJ2-1; D remains unclear. The CDR3 spans 13 residues. Germline CDR1 reads SGHTA; CDR2 reads FQGNSA. CDR3 region: CASSIAATREQFF. CDR3 sequence (DNA): TGTGCCAGCAGCATAGCCGCGACACGAGAGCAGTTCTTC.

This clonotype was picked up many times. The chain has TRBV7-8 and TRBJ2-5; D is ambiguous. The end of the DNA fits TRBJ2-7 better, so the J call may be wrong. The CDR3 is 13 residues long. Germline values: CDR1 SGHVS, CDR2 FQNEAQ. The CDR3 is CASSSIQEGEQYF. Written as DNA, the CDR3 is TGTGCCAGCAGCTCCATCCAGGAAGGCGAGCAGTACTTC.

The chain links TRBV7-9 to TRBJ1-4, with D perhaps TRBD1 (6 bases). V was trimmed by 5 bases and J by 8 bases, leaving 18 bases between them. This CDR3 spans 15 amino acids. CDR1 and CDR2 (germline): SEHNR, FQNEAQ (reference sequence). The CDR3 sequence is CASSPGAGMNEKLFF. The CDR3, as DNA: TGTGCCAGCAGCCCAGGGGCAGGGATGAACGAAAAACTGTTTTTT.

The genes are TRBV4-1 and TRBJ1-5, with a tentative D call TRBD1 (5 bases). V was trimmed by 0 bases and J by 0 bases, leaving 9 bases between them. The CDR3 sequence is 16 residues long. Germline loops: CDR1 MGHRA, CDR2 YSYEKL. CDR3 coding DNA: TGCGCCAGCAGCCAAGATAGGACACATAGCAATCAGCCCCAGCATTTT. This encodes CASSQDRTHSNQPQHF.

A single count supports this clonotype. CDR3: CASSYSNMGATEAFF. CDR3 nucleotides: TGTGCCAGCAGTTACTCGAATATGGGGGCCACTGAAGCTTTCTTT. The V call is TRBV6-5, the J call TRBJ1-1, with TRBD1 as a possible D gene (6 bases). The germline CDR1 and CDR2 sequences are MNHEY and SVGAGI. Trimming removed 0 bases at V and 4 bases at J, with 12 bases between. This CDR3 comprises 15 residues.

The CDR3 here is CASSSGLPTDTQYF. The CDR3 nucleotides read TGTGCCAGCAGCTCCGGACTACCCACAGATACGCAGTATTTT. V is TRBV7-2 and J is TRBJ2-3; D might be TRBD2 (6 bases). V was clipped by 4 bases and J by 2 bases, with 10 bases between them. The CDR3 loop spans 14 amino acids. CDR1 is SGHTA and CDR2 is FQGNSA in the germline V gene.

The chain is built from TRBV28 and TRBJ2-7, with no clear D. Germline-derived CDR1 and CDR2 are MDHEN and SYDVKM. V was shortened by 5 bases and J by 6 bases, with 11 bases between the two germline ends. The CDR3 contains 12 residues. CDR3 nucleotide sequence: TGTGCCAGCAGTCTCATCCGGGCCGAGCAGTACTTC. It codes for CASSLIRAEQYF.

This chain joins TRBV5-1 and TRBJ2-7; TRBD2 might be the D (5 bases). Germline V gives CDR1 SGHRS, CDR2 YFSETQ. The CDR3 spans 14 residues. Trimming cost V 5 bases and J 1 base, with 13 bases left between them. CDR3 DNA sequence: TGCGCCAGCAGGCGAGGGCTTTCATCCTACGAGCAGTACTTC. The encoded protein is CASRRGLSSYEQYF.

This clonotype came up a few times. The V call is TRBV20-1, the J call TRBJ1-2, with 7 positions matching TRBD1. The CDR3 totals 12 residues. V lost 3 bases to trimming and J lost 4 bases; unmatched junction nucleotides: 2. Germline CDR1 and CDR2: DFQATT and SNEGSKA (reference sequence). The CDR3 region has the DNA TGCAGTGCTAGGGGACAGCTCTATGGCTACACCTTC. Encoded protein: CSARGQLYGYTF.

The chain links TRBV6-2 or TRBV6-3 to TRBJ2-7, with TRBD1 matching over 7 bases. Unmatched junction bases numbered 8, after V lost 0 bases and J lost 3 bases. The CDR3 runs 16 residues. Germline V gene lookup returns CDR1 MNHEY and CDR2 SVGEGT. As DNA, the CDR3 is TGTGCCAGCAGTTACTCGAGAAGACAGGGTATCTACGAGCAGTACTTC. Translated, it gives CASSYSRRQGIYEQYF.

About this clonotype itself: The junction departs from the called germline gene at one end, perhaps through a read error. The chain carries TRBV18 and TRBJ1-1; D is possibly TRBD1 (6 bases). Germline CDR1 reads KGHSH; CDR2 reads LQKENI. This CDR3 contains 13 residues. The CDR3 is CASSLTGNAEAFF. CDR3 DNA sequence: TGTGCCAGCTCACTTACAGGGAACGCTGAAGCTTTCTTT.

This clonotype was seen only a few times. The chain couples TRBV12-3 or TRBV12-4 to TRBJ2-1; 11 bases fit TRBD2. Unmatched junction bases numbered 7, after V lost 5 bases and J lost 4 bases. This CDR3 spans 16 amino acids. The CDR3 reads CASSPRVAGGYNEQFF. The CDR3 DNA is TGTGCCAGCAGTCCCCGAGTAGCGGGGGGGTACAATGAGCAGTTCTTC.